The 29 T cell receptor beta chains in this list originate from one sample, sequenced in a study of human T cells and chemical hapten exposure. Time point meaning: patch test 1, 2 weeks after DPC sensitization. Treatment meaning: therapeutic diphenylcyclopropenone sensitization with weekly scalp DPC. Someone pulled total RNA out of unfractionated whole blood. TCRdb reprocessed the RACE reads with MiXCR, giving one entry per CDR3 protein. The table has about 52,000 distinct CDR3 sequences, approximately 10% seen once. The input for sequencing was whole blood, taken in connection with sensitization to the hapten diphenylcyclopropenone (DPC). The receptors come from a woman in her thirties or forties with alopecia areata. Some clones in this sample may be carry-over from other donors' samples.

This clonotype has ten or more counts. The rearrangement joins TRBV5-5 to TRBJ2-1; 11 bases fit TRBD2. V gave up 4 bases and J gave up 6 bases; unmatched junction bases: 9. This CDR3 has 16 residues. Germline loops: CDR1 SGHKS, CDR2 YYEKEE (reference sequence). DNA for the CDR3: TGTGCCAGCAGCACCGATACTAGCGGGAGTGGCAATGAGCAGTTCTTC. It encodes CASSTDTSGSGNEQFF. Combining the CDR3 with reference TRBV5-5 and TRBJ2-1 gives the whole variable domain DAGVTQSPTHLIKTRGQQVTLRCSPISGHKSVSWYQQVLGQGPQFIFQYYEKEERGRGNFPDRFSARQFPNYSSELNVNALLLGDSALYLCASSTDTSGSGNEQFFGPGTRLTVL.

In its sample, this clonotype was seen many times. CDR3 amino acids: CASSFSGIYNEQFF. CDR3 sequence (DNA): TGTGCCAGCAGCTTTAGCGGGATCTACAATGAGCAGTTCTTC. The rearrangement joins TRBV7-3 to TRBJ2-1, with 8 nucleotides matching TRBD2. CDR1 and CDR2 (germline): SGHTA, FQGTGA. The V segment lost 3 bases and the J segment 3 bases; nucleotides outside the gene matches: 1. CDR3 length: 14 amino acids.

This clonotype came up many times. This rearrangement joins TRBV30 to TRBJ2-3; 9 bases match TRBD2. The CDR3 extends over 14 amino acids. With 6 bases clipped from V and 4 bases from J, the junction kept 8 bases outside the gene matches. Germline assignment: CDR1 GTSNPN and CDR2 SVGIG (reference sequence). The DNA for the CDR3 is TGTGCCTGCACGGGACTAGCCAGCTCAGATACGCAGTATTTT. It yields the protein CACTGLASSDTQYF.

The CDR3 spells CASRIAGVETQYF. CDR3 bases: TGTGCCAGCCGTATAGCGGGAGTTGAGACCCAGTACTTC. The gene calls are TRBV6-2 or TRBV6-3 and TRBJ2-5, with TRBD2 matching over 9 bases. There are 13 residues in the CDR3. J lost 5 bases, V lost 8 bases, and 6 bases had no gene match. In germline, CDR1 is MNHEY, CDR2 SVGEGT.

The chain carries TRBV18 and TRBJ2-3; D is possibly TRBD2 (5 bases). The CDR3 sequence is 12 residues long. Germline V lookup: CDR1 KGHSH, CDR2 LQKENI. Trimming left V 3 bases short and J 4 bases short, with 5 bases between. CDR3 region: CASSPEADTQYF. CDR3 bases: TGTGCCAGCTCACCGGAGGCAGATACGCAGTATTTT.

This CDR3 reads CASRSNYGEQYF. CDR3 DNA sequence: TGTGCCAGCAGATCAAATTACGGCGAGCAGTACTTC. This rearrangement joins TRBV28 to TRBJ2-7; D call uncertain. The CDR3 is 12 residues long. Trimming removed 6 bases from V and 6 bases from J, with 12 bases in between. CDR1 and CDR2 (germline): MDHEN, SYDVKM.

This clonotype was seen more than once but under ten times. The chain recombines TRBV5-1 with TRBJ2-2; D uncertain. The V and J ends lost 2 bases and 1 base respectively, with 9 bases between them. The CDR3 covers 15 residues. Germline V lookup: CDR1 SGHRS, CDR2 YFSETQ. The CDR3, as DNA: TGCGCCAGCAGCTTAGGCCATATGAACACCGGGGAGCTGTTTTTT. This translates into CASSLGHMNTGELFF. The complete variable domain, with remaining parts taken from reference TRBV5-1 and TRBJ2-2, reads KAGVTQTPRYLIKTRGQQVTLSCSPISGHRSVSWYQQTPGQGLQFLFEYFSETQRNKGNFPGRFSGRQFSNSRSEMNVSTLELGDSALYLCASSLGHMNTGELFFGEGSRLTVL.

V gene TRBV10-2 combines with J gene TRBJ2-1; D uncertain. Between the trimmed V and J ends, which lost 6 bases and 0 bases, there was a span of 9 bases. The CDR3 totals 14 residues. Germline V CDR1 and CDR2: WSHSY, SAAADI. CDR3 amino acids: CASSVRSSYNEQFF. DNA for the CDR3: TGCGCCAGCAGCGTTAGGAGCTCCTACAATGAGCAGTTCTTC.

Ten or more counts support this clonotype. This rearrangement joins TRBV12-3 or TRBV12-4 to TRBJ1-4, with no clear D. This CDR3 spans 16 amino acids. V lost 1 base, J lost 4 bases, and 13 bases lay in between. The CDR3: CASSLEGRLRNEKLFF. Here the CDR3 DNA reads TGTGCCAGCAGTTTAGAAGGACGGCTACGTAATGAAAAACTGTTTTTT.

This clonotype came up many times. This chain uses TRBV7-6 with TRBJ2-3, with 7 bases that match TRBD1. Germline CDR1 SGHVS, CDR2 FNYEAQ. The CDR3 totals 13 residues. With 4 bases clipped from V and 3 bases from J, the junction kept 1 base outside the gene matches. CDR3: CASSSDRTDTQYF. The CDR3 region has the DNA TGTGCCAGCAGCTCGGACAGGACAGATACGCAGTATTTT.

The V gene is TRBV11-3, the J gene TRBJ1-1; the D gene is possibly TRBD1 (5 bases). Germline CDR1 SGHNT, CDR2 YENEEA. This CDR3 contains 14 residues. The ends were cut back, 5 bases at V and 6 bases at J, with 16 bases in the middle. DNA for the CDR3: TGTGCCAGCAGCCCTGGAGGGGAGTTCTCTGAAGCTTTCTTT. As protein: CASSPGGEFSEAFF.

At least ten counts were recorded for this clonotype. Written as DNA, the CDR3 is TGTGCCAGCAGTTTTTTCGGGGGTCTTAATGAAAAACTGTTTTTT. Translating gives CASSFFGGLNEKLFF. The V call is TRBV27, the J call TRBJ1-4, with D perhaps matching TRBD1 (5 bases). The V gene's germline CDR1 is MNHEY and CDR2 SMNVEV (reference sequence). V lost 3 bases and J lost 4, with 12 bases in between. CDR3 length equals 15 residues.

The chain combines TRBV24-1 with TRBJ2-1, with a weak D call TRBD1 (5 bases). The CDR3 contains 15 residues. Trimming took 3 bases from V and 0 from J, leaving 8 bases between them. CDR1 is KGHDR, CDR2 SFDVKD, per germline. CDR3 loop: CATSDGAGSYNEQFF. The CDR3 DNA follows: TGTGCCACCAGTGATGGGGCAGGCTCCTACAATGAGCAGTTCTTC.

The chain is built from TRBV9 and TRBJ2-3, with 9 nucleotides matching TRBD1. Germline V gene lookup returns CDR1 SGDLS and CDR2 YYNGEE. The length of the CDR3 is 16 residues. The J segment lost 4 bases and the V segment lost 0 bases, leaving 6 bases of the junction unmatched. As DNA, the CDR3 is TGTGCCAGCAGCGTAGCTGGAGGACAGGGGCCAGATACGCAGTATTTT. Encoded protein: CASSVAGGQGPDTQYF.

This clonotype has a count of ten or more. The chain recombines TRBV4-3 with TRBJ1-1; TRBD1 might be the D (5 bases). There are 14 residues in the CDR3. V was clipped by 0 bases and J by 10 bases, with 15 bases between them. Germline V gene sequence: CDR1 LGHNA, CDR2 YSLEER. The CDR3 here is CASSQDGASGRAFF. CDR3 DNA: TGCGCCAGCAGCCAAGACGGGGCCAGTGGTCGAGCTTTCTTT.

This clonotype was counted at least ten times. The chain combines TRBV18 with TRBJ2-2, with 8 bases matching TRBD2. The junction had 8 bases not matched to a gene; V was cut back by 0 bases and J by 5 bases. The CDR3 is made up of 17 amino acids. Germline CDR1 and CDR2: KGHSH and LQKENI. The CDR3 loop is CASSPPGSGAGTGELFF. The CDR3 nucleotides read TGTGCCAGCTCACCACCTGGTAGCGGGGCCGGGACCGGGGAGCTGTTTTTT.

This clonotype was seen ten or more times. CDR3 protein: CASSQVVGGYTF. The CDR3 DNA reads as TGCGCCAGCAGCCAAGTAGTAGGAGGCTACACCTTC. This chain uses TRBV4-1 with TRBJ1-2; D is uncertain. This CDR3 contains 12 residues. Trimming shortened V by 1 base and J by 8 bases, and 8 bases separated the two germline ends. Per the germline V gene, CDR1 is MGHRA and CDR2 is YSYEKL.

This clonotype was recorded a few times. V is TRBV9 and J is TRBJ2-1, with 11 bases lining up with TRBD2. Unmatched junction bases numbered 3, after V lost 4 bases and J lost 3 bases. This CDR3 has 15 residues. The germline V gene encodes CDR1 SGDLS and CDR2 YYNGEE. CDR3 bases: TGTGCCAGCAGCCAGGGGACTAGCGGCTACAATGAGCAGTTCTTC. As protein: CASSQGTSGYNEQFF.

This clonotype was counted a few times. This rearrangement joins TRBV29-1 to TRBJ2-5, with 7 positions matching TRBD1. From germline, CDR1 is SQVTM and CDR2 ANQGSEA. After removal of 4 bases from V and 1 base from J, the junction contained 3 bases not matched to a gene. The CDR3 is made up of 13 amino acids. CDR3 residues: CSVGGDSQETQYF. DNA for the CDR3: TGCAGCGTTGGAGGGGACAGCCAAGAGACCCAGTACTTC.

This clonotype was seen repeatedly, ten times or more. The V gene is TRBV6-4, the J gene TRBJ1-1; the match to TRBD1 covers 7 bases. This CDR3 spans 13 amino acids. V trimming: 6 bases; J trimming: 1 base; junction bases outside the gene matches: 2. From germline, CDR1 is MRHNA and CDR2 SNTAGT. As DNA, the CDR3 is TGTGCCAGCAGGAGACAGGGGAACACTGAAGCTTTCTTT. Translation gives CASRRQGNTEAFF.

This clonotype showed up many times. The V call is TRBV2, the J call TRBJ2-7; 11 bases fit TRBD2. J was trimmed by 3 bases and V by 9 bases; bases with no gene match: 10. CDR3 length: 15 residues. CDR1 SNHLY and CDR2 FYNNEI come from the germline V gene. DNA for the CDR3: TGTGCCAGTCTGATCGGGACTAGCGGCGTCTACGAGCAGTACTTC. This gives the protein CASLIGTSGVYEQYF.

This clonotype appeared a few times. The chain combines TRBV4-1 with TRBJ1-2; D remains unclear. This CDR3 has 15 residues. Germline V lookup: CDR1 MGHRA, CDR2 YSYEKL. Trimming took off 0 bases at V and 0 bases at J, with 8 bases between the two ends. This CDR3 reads CASSQDPGANYGYTF. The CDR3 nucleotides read TGCGCCAGCAGCCAAGATCCCGGAGCTAACTATGGCTACACCTTC.

DNA for the CDR3: TGTGCCAGCAGCCAAGCGAGGGTGGCTGGCTACACCTTC. This sequence encodes CASSQARVAGYTF. J is TRBJ1-2 and V is TRBV14; D not certain. The CDR3 has 13 residues. The V gene lost 1 base and the J gene lost 7 bases, with 10 bases spanning the gap. Germline CDR1 is SGHDN and CDR2 is FVKESK.

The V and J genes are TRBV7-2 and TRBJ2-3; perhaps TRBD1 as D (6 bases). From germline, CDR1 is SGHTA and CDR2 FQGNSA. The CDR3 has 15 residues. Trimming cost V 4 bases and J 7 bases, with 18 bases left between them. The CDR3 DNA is TGTGCCAGCAGCTCCCTTGGCGCAGGGGCATATACGCAGTATTTT. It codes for CASSSLGAGAYTQYF.

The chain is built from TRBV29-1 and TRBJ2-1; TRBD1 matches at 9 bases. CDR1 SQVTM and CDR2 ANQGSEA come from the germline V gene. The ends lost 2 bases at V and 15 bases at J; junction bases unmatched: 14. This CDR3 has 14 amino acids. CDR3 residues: CSVENQGQGPWGFF. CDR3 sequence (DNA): TGCAGCGTTGAAAATCAAGGACAGGGGCCGTGGGGGTTCTTC.

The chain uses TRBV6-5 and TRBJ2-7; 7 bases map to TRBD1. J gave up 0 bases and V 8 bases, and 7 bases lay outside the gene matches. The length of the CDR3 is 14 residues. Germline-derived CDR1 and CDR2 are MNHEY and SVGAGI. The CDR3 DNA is TGTGCCAGCGGGATACAGGGGAGCTCCTACGAGCAGTACTTC. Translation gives CASGIQGSSYEQYF.

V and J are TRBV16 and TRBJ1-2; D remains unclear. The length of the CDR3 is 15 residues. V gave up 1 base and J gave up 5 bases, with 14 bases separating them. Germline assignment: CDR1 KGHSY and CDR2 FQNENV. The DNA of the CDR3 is TGTGCCAGCAGCCAATTCTCCGCTAGCGCTTATGGCTACACCTTC. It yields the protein CASSQFSASAYGYTF. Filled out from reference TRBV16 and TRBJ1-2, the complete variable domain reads GEEVAQTPKHLVRGEGQKAKLYCAPIKGHSYVFWYQQVLKNEFKFLISFQNENVFDETGMPKERFSAKCLPNSPCSLEIQATKLEDSAVYFCASSQFSASAYGYTFGSGTRLTVV.

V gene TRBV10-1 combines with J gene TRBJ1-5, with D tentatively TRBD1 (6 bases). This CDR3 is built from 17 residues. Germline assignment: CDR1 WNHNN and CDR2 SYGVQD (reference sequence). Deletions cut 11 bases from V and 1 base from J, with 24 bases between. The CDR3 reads CAPEGPGVGKSNQPQHF. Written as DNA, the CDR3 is TGCGCCCCAGAGGGTCCAGGGGTTGGGAAGAGCAATCAGCCCCAGCATTTT.

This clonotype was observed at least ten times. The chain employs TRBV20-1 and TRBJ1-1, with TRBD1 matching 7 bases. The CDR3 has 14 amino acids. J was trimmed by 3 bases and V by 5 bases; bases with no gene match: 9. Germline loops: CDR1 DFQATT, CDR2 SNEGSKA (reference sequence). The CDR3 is CSAGGGQSYTEAFF. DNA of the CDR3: TGCAGTGCTGGAGGGGGACAGAGCTACACTGAAGCTTTCTTT.